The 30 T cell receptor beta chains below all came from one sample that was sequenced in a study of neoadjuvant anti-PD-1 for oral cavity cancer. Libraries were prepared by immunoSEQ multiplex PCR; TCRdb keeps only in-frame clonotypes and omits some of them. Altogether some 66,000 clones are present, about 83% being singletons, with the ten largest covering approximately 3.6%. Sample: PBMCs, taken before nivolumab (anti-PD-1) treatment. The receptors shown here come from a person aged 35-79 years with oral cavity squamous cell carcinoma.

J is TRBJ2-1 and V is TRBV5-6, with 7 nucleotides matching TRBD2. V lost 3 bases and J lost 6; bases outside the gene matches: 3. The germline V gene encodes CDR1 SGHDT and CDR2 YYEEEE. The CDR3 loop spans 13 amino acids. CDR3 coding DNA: TGTGCCAGCAGCTGGGGGGAGGGCAATGAGCAGTTCTTC. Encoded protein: CASSWGEGNEQFF.

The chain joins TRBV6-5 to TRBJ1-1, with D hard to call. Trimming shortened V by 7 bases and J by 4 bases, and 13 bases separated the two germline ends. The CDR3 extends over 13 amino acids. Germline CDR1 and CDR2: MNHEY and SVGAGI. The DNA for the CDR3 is TGTGCCAGCACTAAAGTAGGAAGCACTGAAGCTTTCTTT. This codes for CASTKVGSTEAFF.

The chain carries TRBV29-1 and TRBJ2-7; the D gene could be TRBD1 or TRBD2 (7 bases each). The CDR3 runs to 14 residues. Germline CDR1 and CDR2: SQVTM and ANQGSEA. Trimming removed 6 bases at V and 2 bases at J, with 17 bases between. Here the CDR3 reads CSVESRGGPYEQYF. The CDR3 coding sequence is TGCAGCGTCGAGTCCAGGGGGGGACCCTACGAGCAGTACTTC.

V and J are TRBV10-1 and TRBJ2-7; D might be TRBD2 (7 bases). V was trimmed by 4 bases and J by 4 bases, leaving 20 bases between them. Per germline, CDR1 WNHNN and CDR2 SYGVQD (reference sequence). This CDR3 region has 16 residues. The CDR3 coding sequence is TGCGCCAGCAGTGCCCAGGTCCTCGGGGGGCTTTACGAGCAGTACTTC. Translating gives CASSAQVLGGLYEQYF.

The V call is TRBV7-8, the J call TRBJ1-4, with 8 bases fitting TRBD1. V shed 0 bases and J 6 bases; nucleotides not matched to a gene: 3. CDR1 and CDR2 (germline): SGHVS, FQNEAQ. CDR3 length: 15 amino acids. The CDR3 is CASSLARTGHEKLFF. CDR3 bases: TGTGCCAGCAGCTTAGCGCGGACAGGGCATGAAAAACTGTTTTTT. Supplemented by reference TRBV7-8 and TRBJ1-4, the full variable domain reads GAGVSQSPRYKVAKRGQDVALRCDPISGHVSLFWYQQALGQGPEFLTYFQNEAQLDKSGLPSDRFFAERPEGSVSTLKIQRTQQEDSAVYLCASSLARTGHEKLFFGSGTQLSVL.

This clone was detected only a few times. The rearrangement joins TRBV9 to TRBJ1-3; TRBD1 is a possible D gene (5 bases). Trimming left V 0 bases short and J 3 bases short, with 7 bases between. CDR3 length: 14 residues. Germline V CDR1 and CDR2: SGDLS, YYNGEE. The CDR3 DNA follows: TGTGCCAGCAGCGTAGGCAGGGATGGAAACACCATATATTTT. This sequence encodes CASSVGRDGNTIYF.

The CDR3 loop reads CASTKGGGQETQYF. In DNA form, the CDR3 reads TGCGCCAGCACCAAGGGGGGAGGTCAAGAGACCCAGTACTTC. J is TRBJ2-5 and V is TRBV5-1; D may correspond to TRBD1 or TRBD2 (6 bases each). CDR1 and CDR2 (germline): SGHRS, YFSETQ. The CDR3 contains 14 residues. V was cut by 6 bases and J by 2 bases, with 14 bases left in between.

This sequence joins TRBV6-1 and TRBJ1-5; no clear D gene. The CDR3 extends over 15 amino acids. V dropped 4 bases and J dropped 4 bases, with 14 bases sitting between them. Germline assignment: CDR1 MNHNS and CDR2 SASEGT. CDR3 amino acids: CASSVGSSGNQPQHF. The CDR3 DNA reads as TGTGCCAGCAGTGTAGGTTCTTCGGGGAATCAGCCCCAGCATTTT.

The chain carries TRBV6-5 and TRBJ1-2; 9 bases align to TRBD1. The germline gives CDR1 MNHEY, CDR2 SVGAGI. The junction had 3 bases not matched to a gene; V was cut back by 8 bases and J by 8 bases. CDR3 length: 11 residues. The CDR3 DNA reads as TGTGCCAGCGGAGGACAGGGGGGCTACACCTTC. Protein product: CASGGQGGYTF.

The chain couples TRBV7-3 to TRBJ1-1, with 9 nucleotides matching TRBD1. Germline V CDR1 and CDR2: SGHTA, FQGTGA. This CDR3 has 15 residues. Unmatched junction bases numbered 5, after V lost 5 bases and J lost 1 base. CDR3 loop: CASSPLDRGNTEAFF. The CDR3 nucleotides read TGTGCCAGCAGCCCTCTGGACAGGGGGAACACTGAAGCTTTCTTT.

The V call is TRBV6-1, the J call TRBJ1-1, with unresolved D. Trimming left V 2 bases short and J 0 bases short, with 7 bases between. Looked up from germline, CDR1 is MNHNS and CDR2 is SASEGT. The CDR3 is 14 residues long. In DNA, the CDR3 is TGTGCCAGCAGTGAATCACCGATGAACACTGAAGCTTTCTTT. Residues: CASSESPMNTEAFF.

CDR3 in amino acids: CASSHSEGRAKKDTQYF. The CDR3 nucleotides read TGCGCCAGCAGCCACTCAGAGGGGCGGGCCAAAAAGGATACGCAGTATTTT. The V and J genes are TRBV4-1 and TRBJ2-3; D possibly uses TRBD1 or TRBD2 (5 bases each). CDR3 length equals 17 residues. The V gene lost 3 bases and the J gene lost 6 bases, with 22 bases spanning the gap. CDR1 and CDR2 from the germline V gene are MGHRA and YSYEKL.

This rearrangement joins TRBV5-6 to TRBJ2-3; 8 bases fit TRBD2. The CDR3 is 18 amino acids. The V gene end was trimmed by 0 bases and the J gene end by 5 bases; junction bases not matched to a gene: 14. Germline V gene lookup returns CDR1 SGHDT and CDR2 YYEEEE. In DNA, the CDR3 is TGTGCCAGCAGCTTGGCCGGTGGGGCCGGGGGGGTAGGAGATACGCAGTATTTT. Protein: CASSLAGGAGGVGDTQYF.

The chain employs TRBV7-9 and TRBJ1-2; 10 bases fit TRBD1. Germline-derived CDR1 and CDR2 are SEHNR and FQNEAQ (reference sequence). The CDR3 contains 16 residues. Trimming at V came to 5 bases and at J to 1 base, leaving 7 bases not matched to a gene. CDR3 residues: CASSDRDRGLNYGYTF. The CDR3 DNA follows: TGTGCCAGCAGCGACAGGGACAGGGGACTTAACTATGGCTACACCTTC.

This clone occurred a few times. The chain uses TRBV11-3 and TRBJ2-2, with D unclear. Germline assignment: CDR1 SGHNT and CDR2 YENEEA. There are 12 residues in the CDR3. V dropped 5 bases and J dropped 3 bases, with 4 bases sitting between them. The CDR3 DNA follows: TGTGCCAGCAGCCCTTACACCGGGGAGCTGTTTTTT. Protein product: CASSPYTGELFF.

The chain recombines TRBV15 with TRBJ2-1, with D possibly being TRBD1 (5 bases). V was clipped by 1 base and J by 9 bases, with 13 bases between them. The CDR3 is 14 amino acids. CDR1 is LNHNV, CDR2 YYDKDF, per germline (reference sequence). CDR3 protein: CATSRVGVNGEQFF. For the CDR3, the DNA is TGTGCCACCAGCAGAGTAGGGGTCAACGGTGAGCAGTTCTTC.

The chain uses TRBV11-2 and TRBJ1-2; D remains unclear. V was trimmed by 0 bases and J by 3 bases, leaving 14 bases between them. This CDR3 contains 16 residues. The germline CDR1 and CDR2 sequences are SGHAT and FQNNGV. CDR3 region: CASSLDQGSVYYGYTF. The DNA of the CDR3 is TGTGCCAGCAGCTTAGACCAAGGGTCGGTTTACTATGGCTACACCTTC.

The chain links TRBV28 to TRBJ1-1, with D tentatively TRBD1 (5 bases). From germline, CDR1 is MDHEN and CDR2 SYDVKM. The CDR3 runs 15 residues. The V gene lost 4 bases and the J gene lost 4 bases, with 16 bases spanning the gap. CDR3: CASSSPAGPVTEAFF. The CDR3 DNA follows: TGTGCCAGCAGTTCCCCCGCAGGGCCCGTCACTGAAGCTTTCTTT.

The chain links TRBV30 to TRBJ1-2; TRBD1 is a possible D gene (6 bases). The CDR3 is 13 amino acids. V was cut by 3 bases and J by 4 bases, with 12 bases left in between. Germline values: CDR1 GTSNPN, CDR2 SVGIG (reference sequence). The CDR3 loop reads CAWSAGTLYGYTF. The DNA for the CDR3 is TGTGCCTGGAGCGCCGGGACACTCTATGGCTACACCTTC.

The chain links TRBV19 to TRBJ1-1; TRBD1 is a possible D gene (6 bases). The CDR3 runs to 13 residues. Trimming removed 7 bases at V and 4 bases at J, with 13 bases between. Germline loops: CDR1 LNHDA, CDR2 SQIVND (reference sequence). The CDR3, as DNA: TGTGCCAGTACAGGGAGGGGGGGCACTGAAGCTTTCTTT. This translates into CASTGRGGTEAFF.

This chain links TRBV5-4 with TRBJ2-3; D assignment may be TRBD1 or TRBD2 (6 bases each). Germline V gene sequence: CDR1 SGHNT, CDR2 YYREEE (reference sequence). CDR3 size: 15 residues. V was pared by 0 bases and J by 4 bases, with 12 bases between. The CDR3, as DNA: TGTGCCAGCAGCTTGGCGGGGGCTCGGGCAGATACGCAGTATTTT. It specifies CASSLAGARADTQYF.

CDR3 region: CASSAGPVDNEKLFF. In DNA, the CDR3 is TGCGCCAGCAGTGCCGGACCGGTGGATAATGAAAAACTGTTTTTT. The chain links TRBV10-1 to TRBJ1-4; D gene uncertain. The CDR3 sequence is 15 residues long. Germline CDR1 WNHNN, CDR2 SYGVQD (reference sequence). V was trimmed by 4 bases and J by 4 bases, leaving 13 bases between them.

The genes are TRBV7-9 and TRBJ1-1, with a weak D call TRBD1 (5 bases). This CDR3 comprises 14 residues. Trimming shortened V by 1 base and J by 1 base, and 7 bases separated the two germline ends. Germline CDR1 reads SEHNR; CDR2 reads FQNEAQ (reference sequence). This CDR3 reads CASSLGGGNTEAFF. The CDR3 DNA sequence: TGTGCCAGCAGCTTAGGGGGCGGGAACACTGAAGCTTTCTTT.

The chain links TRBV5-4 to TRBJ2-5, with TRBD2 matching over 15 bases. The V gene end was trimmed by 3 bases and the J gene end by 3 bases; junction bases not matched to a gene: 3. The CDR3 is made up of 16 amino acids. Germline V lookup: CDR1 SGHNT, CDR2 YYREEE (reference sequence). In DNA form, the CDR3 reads TGTGCCAGCAGCTATTGGACTAGCGGGGGGGAAGAGACCCAGTACTTC. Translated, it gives CASSYWTSGGEETQYF.

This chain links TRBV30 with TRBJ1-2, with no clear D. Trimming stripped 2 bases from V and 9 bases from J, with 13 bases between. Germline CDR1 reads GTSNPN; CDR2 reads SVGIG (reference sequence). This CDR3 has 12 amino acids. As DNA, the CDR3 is TGTGCCTGGAGTCGGGATGAAGGTAGCTACACCTTC. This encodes CAWSRDEGSYTF. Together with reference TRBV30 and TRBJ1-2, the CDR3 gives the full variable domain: SQTIHQWPATLVQPVGSPLSLECTVEGTSNPNLYWYRQAAGRGLQLLFYSVGIGQISSEVPQNLSASRPQDRQFILSSKKLLLSDSGFYLCAWSRDEGSYTFGSGTRLTVV.

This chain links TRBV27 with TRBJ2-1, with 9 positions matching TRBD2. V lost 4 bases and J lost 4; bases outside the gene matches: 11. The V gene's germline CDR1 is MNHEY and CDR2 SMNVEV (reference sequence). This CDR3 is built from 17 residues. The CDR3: CASSSRGGRAGYNEQFF. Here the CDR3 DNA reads TGTGCCAGCAGTTCTCGGGGCGGGAGGGCCGGTTACAATGAGCAGTTCTTC.

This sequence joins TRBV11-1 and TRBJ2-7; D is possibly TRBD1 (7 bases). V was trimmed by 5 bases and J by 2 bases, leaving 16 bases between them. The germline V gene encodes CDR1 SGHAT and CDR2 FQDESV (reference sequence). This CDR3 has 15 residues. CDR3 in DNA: TGTGCCAGCAGCGGAAGACAGGGAGGCCCCTACGAGCAGTACTTC. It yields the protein CASSGRQGGPYEQYF.

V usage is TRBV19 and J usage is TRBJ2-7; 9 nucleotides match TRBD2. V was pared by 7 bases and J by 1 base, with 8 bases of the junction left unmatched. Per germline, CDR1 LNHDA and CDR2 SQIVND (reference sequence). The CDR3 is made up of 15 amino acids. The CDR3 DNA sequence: TGTGCCAGTACCGTAGCGGGAGTAGGGTCCTACGAGCAGTACTTC. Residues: CASTVAGVGSYEQYF.

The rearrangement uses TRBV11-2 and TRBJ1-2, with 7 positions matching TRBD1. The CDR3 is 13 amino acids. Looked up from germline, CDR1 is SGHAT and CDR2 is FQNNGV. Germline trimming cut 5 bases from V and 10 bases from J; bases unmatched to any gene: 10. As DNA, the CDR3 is TGTGCCAGCAGCACGGGACAGCCTACTGTCTACACCTTC. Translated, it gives CASSTGQPTVYTF.

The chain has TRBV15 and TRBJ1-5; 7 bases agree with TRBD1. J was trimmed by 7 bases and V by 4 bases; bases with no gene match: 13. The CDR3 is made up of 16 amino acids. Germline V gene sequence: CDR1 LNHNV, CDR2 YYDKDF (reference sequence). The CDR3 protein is CATSTSEEGAWQPQHF. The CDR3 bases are TGTGCCACCAGCACCTCGGAGGAGGGGGCATGGCAGCCCCAGCATTTT.